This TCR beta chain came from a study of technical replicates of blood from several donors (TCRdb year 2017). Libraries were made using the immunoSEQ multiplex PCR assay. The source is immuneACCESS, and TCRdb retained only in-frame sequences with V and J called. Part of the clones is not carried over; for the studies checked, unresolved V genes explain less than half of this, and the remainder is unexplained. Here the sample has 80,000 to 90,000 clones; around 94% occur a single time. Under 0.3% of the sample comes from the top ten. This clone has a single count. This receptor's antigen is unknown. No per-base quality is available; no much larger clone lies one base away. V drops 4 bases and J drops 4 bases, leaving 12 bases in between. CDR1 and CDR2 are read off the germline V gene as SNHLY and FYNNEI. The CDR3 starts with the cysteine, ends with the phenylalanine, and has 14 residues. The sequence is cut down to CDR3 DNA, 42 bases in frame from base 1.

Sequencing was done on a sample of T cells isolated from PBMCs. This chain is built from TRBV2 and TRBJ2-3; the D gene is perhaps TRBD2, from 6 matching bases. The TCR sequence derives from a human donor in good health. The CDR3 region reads CASSVGGWADTQYF. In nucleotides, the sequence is TGTGCCAGCAGTGTCGGGGGATGGGCAGATACGCAGTATTTT.